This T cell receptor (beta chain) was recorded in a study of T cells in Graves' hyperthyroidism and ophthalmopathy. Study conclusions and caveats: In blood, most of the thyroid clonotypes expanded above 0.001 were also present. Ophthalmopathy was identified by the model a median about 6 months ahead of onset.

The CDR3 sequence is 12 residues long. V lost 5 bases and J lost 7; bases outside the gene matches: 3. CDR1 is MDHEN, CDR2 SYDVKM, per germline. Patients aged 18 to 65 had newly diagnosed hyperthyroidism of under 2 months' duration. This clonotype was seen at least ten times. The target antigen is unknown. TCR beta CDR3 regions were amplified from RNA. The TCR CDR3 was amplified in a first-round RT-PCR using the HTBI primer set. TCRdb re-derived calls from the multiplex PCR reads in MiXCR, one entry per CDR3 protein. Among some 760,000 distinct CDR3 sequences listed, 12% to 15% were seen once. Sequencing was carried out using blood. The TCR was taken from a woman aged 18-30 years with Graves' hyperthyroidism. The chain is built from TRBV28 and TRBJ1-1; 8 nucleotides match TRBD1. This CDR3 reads CASSTGTGEAFF. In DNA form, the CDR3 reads TGTGCCAGCAGTACTGGGACAGGTGAAGCTTTCTTT.